The T cell receptor beta chain described here comes from a study of prognosis after radiotherapy for stage I lung cancer. This clonotype showed up many times. Two-round multiplex PCR amplified TCR beta CDR3 from genomic DNA. Round one of PCR was performed, and it used primers specific to each TRBV and TRBJ gene. TCRdb independently ran MiXCR on the multiplex PCR reads; one entry per CDR3 protein. The data contain more than 13,000 distinct CDR3 sequences, about 32% of them singletons. V lost 5 bases and J 5 bases, leaving 18 bases between the germline ends. Germline assignment: CDR1 ENHRY and CDR2 SYGVKD. The CDR3 contains 15 residues.

This receptor was identified in a donor aged 50 or older with non-small cell lung cancer. The sequencing used PBMCs, collected before or after stereotactic body radiation therapy (not recorded which). The rearrangement uses TRBV10-3 and TRBJ2-5, with a possible D match to TRBD1 (6 bases). The CDR3 DNA is TGTGCCATCAGTTTCTTACCGGACAGATTCGAGACCCAGTACTTC. The encoded protein is CAISFLPDRFETQYF.